This TCR beta chain was sequenced for a study of T cells after yellow fever vaccination. Study background: SMART-Seq v4 Ultra Low Input prepared libraries from low-cell fractions.

With respect to this clonotype: Its antigen remains unknown.

TCR cDNA was made by 5'RACE template switching, adding a universal primer site and UMIs. TCRdb re-derived calls from the 5' RACE reads in MiXCR, one entry per CDR3 protein. Here the sample spans some 260,000 distinct CDR3 sequences, around 5.2% being singletons. Germline V gives CDR1 MNHEY, CDR2 SMNVEV (reference sequence). The CDR3 totals 15 residues. Trimming took 8 bases from V and 8 from J; bases not matched to a gene: 13. General study findings and limits: Contaminating bulk clonotypes could be abundant in FACS-sorted repertoires.

The TCR comes from a man between 18 and 35 years old who received the YFV17D yellow fever vaccine. Sequenced here: CD4+ T cells sorted from PBMCs, sampled on the day of the yellow fever booster vaccination. This sequence joins TRBV27 and TRBJ1-4; the match to TRBD1 covers 8 bases. CDR3 DNA sequence: TGTGCCAGCGCTATCCAGGGCAGGGGGCTGGAAAAACTGTTTTTT. Translated: CASAIQGRGLEKLFF.